A selection of T cell receptor beta chains follows, all from one sample in a study of graft-versus-host responses after intestinal transplantation. The repertoire was sequenced with immunoSEQ multiplex PCR; TCRdb's copy has only in-frame clones and lacks some. Of fewer than 150,000 clones listed, around 94% were seen once; the top ten hold 0.16%. For these receptors, no antigen is known. This specimen consisted of unstimulated CD4+ T cells sorted from spleen or lymph node cells, obtained before intestinal transplant. The receptors were sampled from a human donor who received an intestinal transplant. Both conserved end residues are part of each CDR3. D genes are given only for firm matches. Clone sizes are given selectively: once, few, many, or a class where the clone is expanded.

J gene,V gene,clone size,D gene,CDR3 DNA,CDR3 protein
TRBJ2-5,TRBV5-1,.,TRBD1,TGCGCCAGCAGCCAGGGACAGTCCTCCGGTGAGACCCAGTACTTC,CASSQGQSSGETQYF
TRBJ2-7,TRBV10-2,.,.,TGCGCCAGCAGTGCGGGGCCGCGTAGCTACGAGCAGTACTTC,CASSAGPRSYEQYF
TRBJ2-2,TRBV18,.,TRBD1,TGTGCCAGCTCGCTCCGGGACAGGGCCACGATCACCGGGGAGCTGTTTTTT,CASSLRDRATITGELFF
TRBJ2-7,TRBV5-1,.,TRBD2,TGCGCCAGCCGAACTAGCGGGGGATCCTACGAGCAGTACTTC,CASRTSGGSYEQYF
TRBJ2-5,TRBV11-2,.,.,TGTGCCAGCAGCTTAGTCGCGGAGACCCAGTACTTC,CASSLVAETQYF
TRBJ2-1,TRBV29-1,.,.,TGCAGCGCCCTCTCGGACCTCCACTCCTACAATGAGCAGTTCTTC,CSALSDLHSYNEQFF
TRBJ2-1,TRBV2,.,.,TGTGCCAGCAGCAAGACAAATGAGCAGTTCTTC,CASSKTNEQFF
TRBJ2-5,TRBV6-1,.,.,TGTGCCAGCAGTGATTTGGCAACAGGGACCCAGTACTTC,CASSDLATGTQYF
TRBJ2-1,TRBV5-8,.,.,TGTGCCAGCAGCCCTTCGAGGTACAATGAGCAGTTCTTC,CASSPSRYNEQFF
TRBJ2-5,TRBV9,.,.,TGTGCCAGCTCCCGCCCACACCAAGAGACCCAGTACTTC,CASSRPHQETQYF
TRBJ1-2,TRBV11-2,once,TRBD1,TGTGCCAGCAGTGCAACTACGGGACAGATTAAGTACACCTTC,CASSATTGQIKYTF
TRBJ1-5,TRBV6-1,.,.,TGTGCCAGCAGTGGGGGCAGCCCCAATCAGCCCCAGCATTTT,CASSGGSPNQPQHF
TRBJ2-4,TRBV5-8,.,.,TGTGCCAGCAGTCGAGGACAGTCCTGGGACATTCAGTACTTC,CASSRGQSWDIQYF
TRBJ2-7,TRBV15,once,.,TGTGCCACCAGCAGTACGACTGGAAACTACGAGCAGTACTTC,CATSSTTGNYEQYF
TRBJ1-3,TRBV9,once,.,TGTGCCAGCAGCGCCGCCCCGCTGGTAGGAAACACCATATATTTT,CASSAAPLVGNTIYF
TRBJ2-1,TRBV6-5,.,TRBD2,TGTGCCAGCAGTTACTCGACCCATAGCGGGGTCCATGAGCAGTTCTTC,CASSYSTHSGVHEQFF
TRBJ2-5,TRBV29-1,.,TRBD2,TGCAGCGTACCGGGACTAGCCCAAGAGACCCAGTACTTC,CSVPGLAQETQYF
TRBJ1-3,TRBV7-2,.,.,TGTGCCAGCAGTTACGGGCTGAGCTCTGGAAACACCATATATTTT,CASSYGLSSGNTIYF
TRBJ2-6,TRBV5-4,.,TRBD1,TGTGCCAGCAGCCGCGGACAGGGTCTACCCTCTGGGGCCAACGTCCTGACTTTC,CASSRGQGLPSGANVLTF
TRBJ1-4,TRBV9,.,TRBD1,TGTGCCAGCAGCGTAGGGAGGGGGCCGGAAAAACTGTTTTTT,CASSVGRGPEKLFF
TRBJ1-1,TRBV10-2,.,.,TGCGCCAGCAGTACCAGGACACCGAACACTGAAGCTTTCTTT,CASSTRTPNTEAFF
TRBJ2-7,TRBV7-9,once,.,TGTGCCAGCAGCTTAGGGGACGCATCCTACGAGCAGTACTTC,CASSLGDASYEQYF
TRBJ2-1,TRBV2,.,.,TGTGCCACCAGCCGGAGGGGTAGAACCCCAAGGCCTCTTGAGCAGTTCTTC,CATSRRGRTPRPLEQFF
TRBJ1-4,TRBV5-5,.,.,TGTGCCAGCAGCGTCGCCACAGGGACCGTAGAAAAACTGTTTTTT,CASSVATGTVEKLFF
TRBJ2-7,TRBV4-1,.,.,TGCGCCAGCAGCCGTTTCCCATCGGTCGAGCAGTACTTC,CASSRFPSVEQYF
TRBJ2-7,TRBV7-3,.,.,TGTGCCAGCAGCTTAACTAGTCACTACGAGCAGTACTTC,CASSLTSHYEQYF
TRBJ2-3,TRBV30,.,TRBD2,TGTGCCTGGAGTGTAGGCGGGGGACCCGATACGCAGTATTTT,CAWSVGGGPDTQYF
TRBJ1-3,TRBV18,.,.,TGTGCCAGCTCACCCGCGGGACTCGGTCAAGGAAACACCATATATTTT,CASSPAGLGQGNTIYF
TRBJ1-1,TRBV6-5,.,.,TGTGCCAGCAGTGAAGGCAGGGGCACTGAAGCTTTCTTT,CASSEGRGTEAFF
TRBJ2-5,TRBV5-1,once,.,TGCGCCAGCAGCTGGATTGATGGGGAGACCCAGTACTTC,CASSWIDGETQYF
TRBJ1-2,TRBV12-2,.,.,TGTGCAAGTCGCCTCGGCTATGGCTACACCTTC,CASRLGYGYTF